This TCR beta chain appears in the sequencing data of a study of shared clonotypes between healthy human individuals. TCRdb's copy holds only in-frame clones and misses some; the assay was immunoSEQ multiplex PCR. The repertoire includes roughly 2.2 million clones, about nine tenths of them detected once, and approximately 0.4% sits in the top ten. This clone has only one observation. The sample was naive CD4+ T cells from PBMCs. Noted subset: CD45RA+ positively selected. This sequence originates from a man younger than 35 in good health. Some clones in this sample may be carry-over from other donors' samples.

The CDR3 DNA reads TGTGCCAGCAGCTTGTACCCGAGCACCGAGCAGTACTTC. Translating gives CASSLYPSTEQYF. This sequence joins TRBV5-4 and TRBJ2-7; D is uncertain. CDR1 and CDR2 from the germline V gene are SGHNT and YYREEE (reference sequence). The CDR3 covers 13 residues. V dropped 1 base and J dropped 6 bases, with 11 bases sitting between them.